This TCR beta chain was obtained from a study of T-cell memory formation after mild COVID-19. Study in general: Largely, the TCR clusters proved donor specific.

From germline, CDR1 is ENHRY and CDR2 SYGVKD. The CDR3 extends over 17 amino acids. Trimming at V came to 8 bases and at J to 0 bases, leaving 9 bases not matched to a gene. TCRdb independently ran MiXCR on the 5' RACE reads; one entry per CDR3 protein. The table lists 140,000 or so distinct CDR3 sequences, less than 20% of them singletons, with around 2.4% in the top ten. The chain recombines TRBV10-3 with TRBJ2-1; 11 nucleotides match TRBD2. This clonotype was obtained from an adult woman who had mild COVID-19 (a few samples of this study predate the infection). Cell type and time point are not known. The specimen sequenced was PBMCs or a T cell subset sorted from them (not recorded which). The CDR3 reads CAIETSGALSSYNEQFF. DNA for the CDR3: TGTGCCATCGAGACTAGCGGGGCCCTGAGCTCCTACAATGAGCAGTTCTTC.